A single sample gave rise to the 14 T cell receptor beta chains below, sequenced in a study of cytomegalovirus exposure and HLA in healthy donors. The PCR contained 60 Vbeta and 13 Jbeta primers. The method was immunoSEQ multiplex PCR; TCRdb's version includes in-frame clones alone and lacks a portion of them. The profile covers around 200,000 clones, with just under 85% appearing a single time and more than 0.45% taken by the ten largest. Sequencing was performed on PBMCs. These receptors were collected from a woman aged 40 to 50 in good health and CMV-seronegative.

CDR3 coding DNA: TGTGCCAGCAGCCCCCAGGTGCGGGGCACAGATACGCAGTATTTT. This gives the protein CASSPQVRGTDTQYF. The chain recombines TRBV13 with TRBJ2-3; a weak D match, TRBD2 (5 bases). Germline loops: CDR1 PRHDT, CDR2 FYEKMQ (reference sequence). This CDR3 is built from 15 residues. Trimming stripped 5 bases from V and 1 base from J, with 13 bases between.

As concerns this clone: Other DNA sequences in this sample translate to the same CDR3. The chain couples TRBV5-1 to TRBJ1-1; D unclear. Germline CDR1 SGHRS, CDR2 YFSETQ. There are 14 residues in the CDR3. V lost 0 bases and J 0 bases, leaving 6 bases between the germline ends. DNA for the CDR3: TGCGCCAGCAGCTTGGCCGGGATGAACACTGAAGCTTTCTTT. It specifies CASSLAGMNTEAFF.

This clone was counted only a few times. The chain links TRBV7-6 to TRBJ2-7; TRBD1 aligns across 10 bases. Germline V gives CDR1 SGHVS, CDR2 FNYEAQ. V gave up 5 bases and J gave up 4 bases; unmatched junction bases: 5. This CDR3 is 14 amino acids long. The CDR3 coding sequence is TGTGCCAGCAGCCCCGACAGGGGGCTGTACGAGCAGTACTTC. Translated, it gives CASSPDRGLYEQYF.

J is TRBJ2-7 and V is TRBV11-3; TRBD1 matches at 9 bases. Looked up from germline, CDR1 is SGHNT and CDR2 is YENEEA. This CDR3 spans 14 amino acids. Trimming at V came to 3 bases and at J to 6 bases, leaving 6 bases not matched to a gene. The CDR3 bases are TGTGCCAGCAGCTTCCGGGACAGGGAGGGCGAGCAGTACTTC. It codes for CASSFRDREGEQYF.

The CDR3 here is CASSLREFHEKLFF. As DNA, the CDR3 is TGTGCCAGCAGCTTACGTGAGTTCCATGAAAAACTGTTTTTT. The J gene is TRBJ1-4, the V gene TRBV7-9; D is unclear. The CDR3 length is 14 residues. V was pared by 2 bases and J by 6 bases, with 10 bases between. Germline assignment: CDR1 SEHNR and CDR2 FQNEAQ (reference sequence).

CDR3 coding DNA: TGTGCCAGCAGCCTTGAGGGATTAGCTACAGAAGCTTTCTTT. Translation: CASSLEGLATEAFF. The chain carries TRBV7-3 and TRBJ1-1; no reliable D call. The V gene's germline CDR1 is SGHTA and CDR2 FQGTGA. The CDR3 has 14 amino acids. The germline V and J ends were trimmed by 5 bases and 8 bases, with 18 bases remaining between them. Full variable domain (outside the CDR3, taken from reference TRBV7-3 and TRBJ1-1): GAGVSQTPSNKVTEKGKYVELRCDPISGHTALYWYRQSLGQGPEFLIYFQGTGAADDSGLPNDRFFAVRPEGSVSTLKIQRTERGDSAVYLCASSLEGLATEAFFGQGTRLTVV.

CDR3 region: CASTARDRDNQPQHF. DNA of the CDR3: TGTGCCAGTACAGCCCGGGACAGAGATAATCAGCCCCAGCATTTT. The V gene is TRBV19, the J gene TRBJ1-5; 7 nucleotides align to TRBD1. Trimming cost V 7 bases and J 4 bases; bases outside gene matches: 10. Germline V gene data show CDR1 as LNHDA and CDR2 as SQIVND (reference sequence). This CDR3 comprises 15 residues.

This rearrangement joins TRBV19 to TRBJ1-1, with 7 bases aligning to TRBD1. The V gene's germline CDR1 is LNHDA and CDR2 SQIVND (reference sequence). This CDR3 has 13 residues. The V segment lost 6 bases and the J segment 4 bases; nucleotides outside the gene matches: 5. CDR3 sequence reads: CASSDRDRTEAFF. Here the CDR3 DNA reads TGTGCCAGTAGCGACAGGGACCGCACTGAAGCTTTCTTT.

The chain couples TRBV5-4 to TRBJ2-7; TRBD2 agrees at 7 bases. The CDR3 is 13 residues long. CDR1 and CDR2 (germline): SGHNT, YYREEE (reference sequence). V trimming: 4 bases; J trimming: 5 bases; junction bases outside the gene matches: 6. The CDR3 DNA sequence: TGTGCCAGCAGCAGAGGGACTACGGACGAGCAGTACTTC. Encoded protein: CASSRGTTDEQYF.

The chain employs TRBV27 and TRBJ2-3; possibly TRBD1 for D (6 bases). Trimming removed 1 base at V and 3 bases at J, with 14 bases between. This CDR3 region has 16 residues. Germline values: CDR1 MNHEY, CDR2 SMNVEV (reference sequence). The chain's CDR3 is CASSLLGSQGTDTQYF. The CDR3 DNA is TGTGCCAGCAGTTTATTGGGGTCTCAGGGGACAGATACGCAGTATTTT.

The chain recombines TRBV5-1 with TRBJ1-2, with TRBD1 identical over 11 bases. CDR3 length: 14 amino acids. V trimming: 0 bases; J trimming: 11 bases; junction bases outside the gene matches: 6. Germline CDR1 and CDR2: SGHRS and YFSETQ. Here the CDR3 DNA reads TGCGCCAGCAGCTTGGAAGGGACAGGGGGAAAATACACCTTC. Encoded protein: CASSLEGTGGKYTF.

The chain joins TRBV21-1 to TRBJ2-7; TRBD1, the table's D call, lacks a check against the DNA. TRBV21-1 is termed a pseudogene. This CDR3 region has 20 residues. The CDR3 loop is CASSKDRGTTRDSDSYEQYF. The CDR3 DNA sequence: TGTGCCAGCAGCAAAGATCGGGGAACAACTCGGGACAGCGACTCCTACGAGCAGTACTTC.

This clone occurred once. J is TRBJ1-2 and V is TRBV10-3; 8 nucleotides align to TRBD1. The V gene's germline CDR1 is ENHRY and CDR2 SYGVKD. The CDR3 runs to 13 residues. V lost 6 bases and J lost 5; bases outside the gene matches: 5. CDR3 in amino acids: CAIRDDRGYGYTF. In nucleotides, the CDR3 is TGTGCCATCAGAGACGACAGGGGTTATGGCTACACCTTC.

This rearrangement joins TRBV5-1 to TRBJ2-7; D gene ambiguous. Germline V lookup: CDR1 SGHRS, CDR2 YFSETQ. This CDR3 comprises 15 residues. The germline V and J ends were trimmed by 5 bases and 0 bases, with 15 bases remaining between them. The CDR3 DNA sequence: TGCGCCAGCAGTCCTATCCAACAGAACTCCTACGAGCAGTACTTC. Translating it yields CASSPIQQNSYEQYF.